The sequence of this T cell receptor (beta chain) was determined in a study of cytomegalovirus exposure and HLA in healthy donors. V was shortened by 5 bases and J by 5 bases, with 12 bases between the two germline ends. Germline CDR1 SGHVS, CDR2 FQNEAQ. The CDR3 length is 14 residues. This clone has a handful of counts. It was with 60 Vbeta and 13 Jbeta primers that the PCR ran. Profiled with immunoSEQ multiplex PCR; TCRdb holds only in-frame clones, not every one. The table lists around 130,000 clones, 77% of them singletons. The chain recombines TRBV7-8 with TRBJ1-4; D not certain. The clonotype comes from a man aged 18 to 30 in good health and CMV-seropositive. Sequencing input: PBMCs. The CDR3 here is CASSPVAMNEKLFF. Written as DNA, the CDR3 is TGTGCCAGCAGCCCCGTGGCCATGAATGAAAAACTGTTTTTT.